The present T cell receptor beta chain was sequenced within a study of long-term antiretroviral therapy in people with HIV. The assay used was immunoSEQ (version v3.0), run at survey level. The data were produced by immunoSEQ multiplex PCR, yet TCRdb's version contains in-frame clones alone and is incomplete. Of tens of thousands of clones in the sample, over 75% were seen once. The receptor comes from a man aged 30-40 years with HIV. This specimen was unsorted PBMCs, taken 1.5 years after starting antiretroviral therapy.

The CDR3 sequence is CAWSIGRHNEQFF. Written as DNA, the CDR3 is TGTGCCTGGAGTATCGGCAGGCACAATGAGCAGTTCTTC. This chain joins TRBV30 and TRBJ2-1, with no clear D. Germline V gene sequence: CDR1 GTSNPN, CDR2 SVGIG (reference sequence). The CDR3 covers 13 residues. Deletions cut 2 bases from V and 5 bases from J, with 10 bases between.